This section outlines one TCR beta chain sequence together with its context. Its antigen is undetermined. Only in-frame clones appear in the TCRdb table, and some are missing; sequencing was by immunoSEQ multiplex PCR. Here the sample spans over 50,000 clones, less than 80% being singletons. Viral peptide pool expansion of antigen-specific CD4+ T cells preceded sequencing in the ViraFEST assay. Culture proceeded for 10 days, and CD4+ T cells were then isolated. Participants each got two BNT162b2 or mRNA-1273 vaccine doses. IL-2 at 10 IU/ml and peptides at 7.5 to 10 ug/ml were added to cultured PBMC, around 2.2 million per well. On days 3 and 7, fresh IL-2 medium replaced half the medium. The data stem from a study of vaccination effects on CD4 cells after COVID-19. Across the study: Post-vaccine specimens were collected at a median of 72 days following the second dose.

Looked up from germline, CDR1 is SGHDT and CDR2 is YYEEEE. The CDR3 length is 14 residues. The V end was cut by 2 bases, the J end by 0 bases, with 8 bases between. The rearrangement uses TRBV5-6 and TRBJ1-1, with D tentatively TRBD1 (5 bases). The TCR sequence derives from a human donor who received a COVID-19 vaccine. The starting material was CD4+ T cells from PBMCs cultured with HCoV-229E spike peptides, obtained after COVID-19 vaccination. CDR3 bases: TGTGCCAGCAGCTTAAACAGGATGAACACTGAAGCTTTCTTT. It codes for CASSLNRMNTEAFF.